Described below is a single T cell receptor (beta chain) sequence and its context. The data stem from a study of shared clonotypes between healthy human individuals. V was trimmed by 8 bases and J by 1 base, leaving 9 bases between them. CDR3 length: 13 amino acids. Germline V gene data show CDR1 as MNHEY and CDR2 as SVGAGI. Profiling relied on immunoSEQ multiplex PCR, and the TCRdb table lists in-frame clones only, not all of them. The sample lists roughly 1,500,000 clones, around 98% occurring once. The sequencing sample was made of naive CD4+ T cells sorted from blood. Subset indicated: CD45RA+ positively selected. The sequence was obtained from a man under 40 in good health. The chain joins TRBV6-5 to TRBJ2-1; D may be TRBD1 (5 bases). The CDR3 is CASGAGSYNEQFF. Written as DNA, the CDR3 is TGTGCCAGCGGGGCCGGATCCTACAATGAGCAGTTCTTC.